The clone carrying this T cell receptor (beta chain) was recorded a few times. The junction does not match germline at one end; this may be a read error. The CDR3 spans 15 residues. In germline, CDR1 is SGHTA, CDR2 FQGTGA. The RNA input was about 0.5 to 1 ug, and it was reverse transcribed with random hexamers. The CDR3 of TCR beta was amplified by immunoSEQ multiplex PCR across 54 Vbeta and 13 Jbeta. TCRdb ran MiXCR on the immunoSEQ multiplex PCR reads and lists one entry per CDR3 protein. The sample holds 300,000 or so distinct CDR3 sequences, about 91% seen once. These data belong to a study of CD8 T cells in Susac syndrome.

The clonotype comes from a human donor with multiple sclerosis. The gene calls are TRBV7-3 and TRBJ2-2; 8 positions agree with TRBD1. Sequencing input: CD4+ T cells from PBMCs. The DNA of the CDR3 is TGTGCCAGCAGCTTCCAGACAGGGGCCGCCGGGGAGCTTTTTTTT. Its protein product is CASSFQTGAAGELFF. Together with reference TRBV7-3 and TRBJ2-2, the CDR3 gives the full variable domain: GAGVSQTPSNKVTEKGKYVELRCDPISGHTALYWYRQSLGQGPEFLIYFQGTGAADDSGLPNDRFFAVRPEGSVSTLKIQRTERGDSAVYLCASSFQTGAAGELFFGEGSRLTVL.